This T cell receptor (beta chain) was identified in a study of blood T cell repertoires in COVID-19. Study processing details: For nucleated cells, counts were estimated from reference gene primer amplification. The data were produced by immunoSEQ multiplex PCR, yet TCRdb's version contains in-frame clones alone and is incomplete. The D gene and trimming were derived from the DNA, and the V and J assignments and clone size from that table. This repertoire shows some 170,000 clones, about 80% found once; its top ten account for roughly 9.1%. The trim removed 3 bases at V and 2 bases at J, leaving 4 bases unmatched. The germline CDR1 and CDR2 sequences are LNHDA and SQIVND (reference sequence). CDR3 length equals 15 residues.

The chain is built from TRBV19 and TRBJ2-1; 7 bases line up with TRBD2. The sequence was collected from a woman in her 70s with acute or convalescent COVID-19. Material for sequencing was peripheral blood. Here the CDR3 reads CASSMGGSPYNEQFF. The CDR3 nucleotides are TGTGCCAGTAGTATGGGCGGGAGCCCCTACAATGAGCAGTTCTTC.